This T cell receptor (beta chain) was documented in a study of spatial heterogeneity in lung cancer. Many counts were recorded for this clonotype. This beta chain is off target for a library built for alpha chains, so its abundance means little. The germline V gene encodes CDR1 SGHVS and CDR2 FQNEAQ. The CDR3 has 17 residues. V lost 2 bases and J 0 bases, leaving 11 bases between the germline ends. One entry per CDR3 protein, called by TCRdb with MiXCR from the 5' RACE reads. The sample shows some 7,000 distinct CDR3 sequences, around 7% of them seen only once. Time point of the sample: sample taken at primary tumor resection. In each case, whole RNA from tumor, nontumor lung or frozen PBMC was sequenced unsorted.

The source of this sequence is a male donor with early-stage non-small cell lung cancer. The genes are TRBV7-8 and TRBJ2-6; perhaps TRBD2 as D (5 bases). Sequences were derived from PBMCs, sampled at surgery. CDR3 amino acids: CASSLRVGNSGANVLTF. The CDR3 nucleotides read TGTGCCAGCAGCTTAAGGGTCGGGAACTCTGGGGCCAACGTCCTGACTTTC. Full variable domain (outside the CDR3, taken from reference TRBV7-8 and TRBJ2-6): GAGVSQSPRYKVAKRGQDVALRCDPISGHVSLFWYQQALGQGPEFLTYFQNEAQLDKSGLPSDRFFAERPEGSVSTLKIQRTQQEDSAVYLCASSLRVGNSGANVLTFGAGSRLTVL.